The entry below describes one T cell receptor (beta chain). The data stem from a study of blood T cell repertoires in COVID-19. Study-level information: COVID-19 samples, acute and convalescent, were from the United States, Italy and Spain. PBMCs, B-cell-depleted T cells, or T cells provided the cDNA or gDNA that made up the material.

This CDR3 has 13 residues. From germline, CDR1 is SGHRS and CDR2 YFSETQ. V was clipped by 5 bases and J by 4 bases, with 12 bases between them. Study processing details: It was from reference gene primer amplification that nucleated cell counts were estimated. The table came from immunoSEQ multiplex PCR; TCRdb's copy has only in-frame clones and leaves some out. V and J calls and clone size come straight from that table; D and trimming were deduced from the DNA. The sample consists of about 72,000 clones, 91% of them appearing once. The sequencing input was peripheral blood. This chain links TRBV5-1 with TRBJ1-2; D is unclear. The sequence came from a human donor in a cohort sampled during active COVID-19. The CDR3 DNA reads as TGCGCCAGCAGTCCACCAGATGCCTATGGCTACACCTTC. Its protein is CASSPPDAYGYTF.